This is a list of T cell receptor beta chains from one sample in a study of cytomegalovirus exposure and HLA in healthy donors. The data were produced by immunoSEQ multiplex PCR, yet TCRdb's version contains in-frame clones alone and is incomplete. The data contain about 65,000 clones, approximately 60% of them singletons. The sample taken for sequencing was PBMCs. The receptors here all came from a man aged 25 to 45 in good health and CMV-seronegative. Each CDR3 is given with its conserved first and last residue. D genes are given only for firm matches. The size of a clone is reported for some rows only, either as once, few or many, or as a class for expanded clones.

D gene | clone size | J gene | V gene | CDR3 DNA | CDR3 protein
NA | NA | TRBJ1-1 | TRBV6-5 | TGTGCCAGCAGTTGGACCCCGGGACAGAACACTGAAGCTTTCTTT | CASSWTPGQNTEAFF
NA | NA | TRBJ1-2 | TRBV2 | TGTGCCAGCAGTTTACGACAGACAGCTAACTATGGCTACACCTTC | CASSLRQTANYGYTF
TRBD2 | NA | TRBJ2-7 | TRBV7-2 | TGTGCCAGCAGCCTCGAGCTCGGCGGGGGGGTTACGAAGCAGTACTTC | CASSLELGGGVTKQYF
TRBD1 | NA | TRBJ1-6 | TRBV30 | TGTGCCTGGAGTGACGGGACAGGGGGCGGTCGGAATTCACCCCTCCACTTT | CAWSDGTGGGRNSPLHF
NA | NA | TRBJ2-7 | TRBV15 | TGTGCCACCAGCAGCGGGATGGGCTACGAGCAGTACTTC | CATSSGMGYEQYF
TRBD1 | NA | TRBJ2-1 | TRBV6-5 | TGTGCCAGCAGTCCCAGACAGGGGGCCTATGAGCAGTTCTTC | CASSPRQGAYEQFF
NA | once | TRBJ1-4 | TRBV6-5 | TGTGCCAGCAGCCAAGCAGGGGATGGAGAAAAACTGTTTTTT | CASSQAGDGEKLFF
TRBD2 | NA | TRBJ2-1 | TRBV30 | TGTGCCTGGACTAGCGGGGGAGGCTACAATGAGCAGTTCTTC | CAWTSGGGYNEQFF
TRBD2 | NA | TRBJ2-1 | TRBV5-1 | TGCGCCAGCAGCGTCACTAGCGGGGGATACAATGAGCAGTTCTTC | CASSVTSGGYNEQFF
NA | NA | TRBJ1-2 | TRBV2 | TGTGCCAGCAGATTCCTTATAGGCTACACCTTC | CASRFLIGYTF
NA | NA | TRBJ1-1 | TRBV5-1 | TGCGCCAGCAGCAAATTACAGGGTAGCACTGAAGCTTTCTTT | CASSKLQGSTEAFF
NA | NA | TRBJ2-1 | TRBV20-1 | TGCAGTGCTGACATGAACAATGAGCAGTTCTTC | CSADMNNEQFF
NA | NA | TRBJ2-1 | TRBV7-9 | TGTGCCAGCAGCTTAGCGACTGATGAGCAGTTCTTC | CASSLATDEQFF
NA | NA | TRBJ2-7 | TRBV10-2 | TGCGCCAGCAGTGACGGCGGGAAGGACTACGAGCAGTACTTC | CASSDGGKDYEQYF
NA | NA | TRBJ2-2 | TRBV2 | TGTGCCAGCAGTTGGCGGGGAAACACCGGGGAGCTGTTTTTT | CASSWRGNTGELFF
NA | once | TRBJ1-5 | TRBV10-3 | TGTGCCATCAGTGAGGAAGGGGCCAATCAGCCCCAGCATTTT | CAISEEGANQPQHF
TRBD1 | NA | TRBJ1-2 | TRBV6-4 | TGTGCCAGCAGCCAAGACAGGGTAGGACGCGGCTACACCTTC | CASSQDRVGRGYTF
TRBD1 | NA | TRBJ2-3 | TRBV6-6 | TGTGCCAGCAGTCCCCGGGACAGGGGCACAGATACGCAGTATTTT | CASSPRDRGTDTQYF
NA | NA | TRBJ1-1 | TRBV14 | TGTGCCAGCAGCGAACGATGGCCCACTCGGGACACTGAAGCTTTCTTT | CASSERWPTRDTEAFF
NA | NA | TRBJ2-7 | TRBV19 | TGTGCCAGTAGTCCCAGGACAGTTGGAACCGAGCAGTACTTC | CASSPRTVGTEQYF
NA | NA | TRBJ2-7 | TRBV7-7 | TGTGCCAGCAGTACCCCGGGGAGCCACGAGCAGTACTTC | CASSTPGSHEQYF
NA | NA | TRBJ2-7 | TRBV13 | TGTGCCAGCAGCCTCGCAGGGTACGAGCAGTACTTC | CASSLAGYEQYF
TRBD2 | NA | TRBJ2-5 | TRBV7-3 | TGTGCCAGCAGCCTCAATAGCGGGGCGCAAGAGACCCAGTACTTC | CASSLNSGAQETQYF
NA | few | TRBJ2-2 | TRBV30 | TGTGCCTGGAGTGTACTTAAGAGTGGGGAGCTGTTTTTT | CAWSVLKSGELFF
TRBD1 | NA | TRBJ2-7 | TRBV7-2 | TGTGCCAGCAGCTTCGGGACAGGGATCTACGAGCAGTACTTC | CASSFGTGIYEQYF
TRBD1 | once | TRBJ1-1 | TRBV5-1 | TGCGCCAGCAGCGAGCACGGGACAGAGAACACTGAAGCTTTCTTT | CASSEHGTENTEAFF
NA | NA | TRBJ2-7 | TRBV19 | TGTGCCAGTAGTCCCAACAGGCACGAGCAGTACTTC | CASSPNRHEQYF
NA | NA | TRBJ1-2 | TRBV6-1 | TGTGCCAGCAGCCGGACAGTAATGAAGGATGGCTACACCTTC | CASSRTVMKDGYTF
TRBD1 | NA | TRBJ1-2 | TRBV5-8 | TGTGCCAGCAGCCCCAGGACAGGGGGCGACTATGGCTACACCTTC | CASSPRTGGDYGYTF
NA | NA | TRBJ1-2 | TRBV30 | TGTGCCTGGAGCAACCAACAGGACAGCCCGAGGGGCTACACCTTC | CAWSNQQDSPRGYTF
NA | few | TRBJ2-3 | TRBV29-1 | TGCAGCGTTGAGGGCCACGGAACAGATACGCAGTATTTT | CSVEGHGTDTQYF